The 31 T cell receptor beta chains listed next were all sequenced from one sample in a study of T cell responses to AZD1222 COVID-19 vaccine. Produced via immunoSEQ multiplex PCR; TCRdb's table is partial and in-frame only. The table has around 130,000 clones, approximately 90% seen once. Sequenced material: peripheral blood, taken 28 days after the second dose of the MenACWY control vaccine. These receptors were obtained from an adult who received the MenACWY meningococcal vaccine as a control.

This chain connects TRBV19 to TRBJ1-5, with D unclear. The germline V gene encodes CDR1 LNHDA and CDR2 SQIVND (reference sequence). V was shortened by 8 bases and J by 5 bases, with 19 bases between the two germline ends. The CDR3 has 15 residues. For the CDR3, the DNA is TGTGCCAGTCTGGACCGCCCCGGAGGCGATCAGCCCCAGCATTTT. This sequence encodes CASLDRPGGDQPQHF.

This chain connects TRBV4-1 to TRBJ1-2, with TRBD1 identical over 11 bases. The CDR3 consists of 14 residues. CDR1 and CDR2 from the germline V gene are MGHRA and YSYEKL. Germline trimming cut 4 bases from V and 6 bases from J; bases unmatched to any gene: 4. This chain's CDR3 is CASSRTGGENGYTF. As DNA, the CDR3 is TGCGCCAGCAGCCGGACAGGGGGCGAGAATGGCTACACCTTC.

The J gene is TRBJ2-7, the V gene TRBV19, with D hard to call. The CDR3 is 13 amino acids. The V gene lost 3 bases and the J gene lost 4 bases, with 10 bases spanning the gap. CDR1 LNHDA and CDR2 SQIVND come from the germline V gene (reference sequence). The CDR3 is CASSIEHRYEQYV. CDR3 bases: TGTGCCAGTAGTATTGAGCACAGATACGAGCAGTACGTC.

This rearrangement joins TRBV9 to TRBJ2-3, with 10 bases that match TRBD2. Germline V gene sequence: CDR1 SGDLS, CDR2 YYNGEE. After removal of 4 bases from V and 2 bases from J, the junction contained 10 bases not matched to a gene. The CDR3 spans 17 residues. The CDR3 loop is CASSKGLAYSNTDTQYF. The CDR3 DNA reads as TGTGCCAGCAGCAAGGGACTAGCGTACTCAAACACAGATACGCAGTATTTT.

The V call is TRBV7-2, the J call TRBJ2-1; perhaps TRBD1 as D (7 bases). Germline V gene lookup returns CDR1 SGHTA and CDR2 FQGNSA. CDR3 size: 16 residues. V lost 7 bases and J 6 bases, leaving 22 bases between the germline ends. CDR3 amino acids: CASNTPRPGGLNEQFF. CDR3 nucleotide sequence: TGTGCCAGCAACACCCCTCGGCCAGGGGGGCTCAATGAGCAGTTCTTC.

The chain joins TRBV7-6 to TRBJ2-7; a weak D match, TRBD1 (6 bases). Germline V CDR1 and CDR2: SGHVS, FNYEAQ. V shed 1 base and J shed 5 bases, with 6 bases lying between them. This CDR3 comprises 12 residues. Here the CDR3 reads CASSLDRDEQYF. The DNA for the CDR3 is TGTGCCAGCAGCTTAGACAGGGACGAGCAGTACTTC.

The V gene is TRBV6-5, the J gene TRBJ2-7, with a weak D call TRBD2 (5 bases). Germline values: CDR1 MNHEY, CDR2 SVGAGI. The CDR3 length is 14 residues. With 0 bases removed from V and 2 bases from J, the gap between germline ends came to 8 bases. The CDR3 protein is CASSYSAEAYEQYV. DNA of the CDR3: TGTGCCAGCAGTTACTCGGCGGAGGCCTACGAGCAGTACGTC.

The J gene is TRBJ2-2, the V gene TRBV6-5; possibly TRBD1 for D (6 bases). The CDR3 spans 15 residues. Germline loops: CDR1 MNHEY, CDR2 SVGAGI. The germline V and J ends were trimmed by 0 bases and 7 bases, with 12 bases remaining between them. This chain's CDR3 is CASSYSLGAGGELFF. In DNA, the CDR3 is TGTGCCAGCAGTTACTCTTTGGGGGCCGGCGGGGAGCTGTTTTTT.

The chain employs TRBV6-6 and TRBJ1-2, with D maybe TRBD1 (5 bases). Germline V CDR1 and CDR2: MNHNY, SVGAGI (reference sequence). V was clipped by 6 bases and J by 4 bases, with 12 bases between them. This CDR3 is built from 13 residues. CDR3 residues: CASSLPGVYGYTF. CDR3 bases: TGTGCCAGCAGCCTACCGGGGGTCTATGGCTACACCTTC.

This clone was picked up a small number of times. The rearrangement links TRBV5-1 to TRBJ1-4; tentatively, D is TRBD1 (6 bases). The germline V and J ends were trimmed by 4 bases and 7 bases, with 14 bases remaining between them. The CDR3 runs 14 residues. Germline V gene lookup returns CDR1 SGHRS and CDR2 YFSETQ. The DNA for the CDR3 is TGCGCCAGCAGCGAAGGGGGAGGAGGTGAAAAACTGTTTTTT. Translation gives CASSEGGGGEKLFF.

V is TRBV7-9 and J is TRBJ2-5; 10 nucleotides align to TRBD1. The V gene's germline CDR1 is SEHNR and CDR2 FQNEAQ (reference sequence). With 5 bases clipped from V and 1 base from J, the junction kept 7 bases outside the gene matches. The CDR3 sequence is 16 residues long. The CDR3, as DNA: TGTGCCAGCAGCCACCGGACAGGGGGGACCCAAGAGACCCAGTACTTC. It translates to CASSHRTGGTQETQYF.

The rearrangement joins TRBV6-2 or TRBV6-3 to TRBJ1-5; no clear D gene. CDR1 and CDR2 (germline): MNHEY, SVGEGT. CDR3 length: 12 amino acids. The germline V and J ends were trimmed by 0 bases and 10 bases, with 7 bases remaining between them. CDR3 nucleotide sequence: TGTGCCAGCAGTTACTCTCTTGGCCCCCAGCATTTT. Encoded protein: CASSYSLGPQHF.

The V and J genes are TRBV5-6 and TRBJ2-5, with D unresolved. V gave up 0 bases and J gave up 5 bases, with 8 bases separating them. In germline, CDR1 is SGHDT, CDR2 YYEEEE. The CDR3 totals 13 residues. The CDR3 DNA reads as TGTGCCAGCAGCTTGGGCGCGCCGGAGACCCAGTACTTC. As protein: CASSLGAPETQYF.

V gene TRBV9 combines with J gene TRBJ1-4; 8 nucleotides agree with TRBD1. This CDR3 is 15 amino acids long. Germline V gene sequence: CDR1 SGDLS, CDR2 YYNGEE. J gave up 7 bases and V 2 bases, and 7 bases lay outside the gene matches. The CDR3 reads CASSVQGARGEKLFF. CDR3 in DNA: TGTGCCAGCAGCGTCCAGGGGGCGCGGGGTGAAAAACTGTTTTTT.

Here the CDR3 DNA reads TGTGCCAGCAGTCCCCACAGGGATTCGCGAGAGACCCAGTACTTC. Residues: CASSPHRDSRETQYF. The rearrangement links TRBV28 to TRBJ2-5; weak D call: TRBD1 (6 bases). Looked up from germline, CDR1 is MDHEN and CDR2 is SYDVKM. This CDR3 comprises 15 residues. The V and J ends lost 5 bases and 4 bases respectively, with 17 bases between them.

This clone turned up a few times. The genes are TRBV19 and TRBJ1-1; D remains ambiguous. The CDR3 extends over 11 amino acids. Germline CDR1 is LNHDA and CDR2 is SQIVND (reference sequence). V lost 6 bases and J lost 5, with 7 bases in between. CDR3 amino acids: CASREGTEAFF. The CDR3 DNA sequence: TGTGCCAGTAGGGAGGGAACTGAAGCTTTCTTT.

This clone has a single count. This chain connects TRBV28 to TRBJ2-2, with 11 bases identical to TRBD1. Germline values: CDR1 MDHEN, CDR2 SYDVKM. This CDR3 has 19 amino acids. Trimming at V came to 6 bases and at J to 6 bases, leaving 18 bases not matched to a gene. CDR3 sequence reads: CASSSLRDRDRGMAGELFF. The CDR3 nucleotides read TGTGCCAGCAGCTCCCTACGGGACCGGGACAGGGGGATGGCCGGGGAGCTGTTTTTT.

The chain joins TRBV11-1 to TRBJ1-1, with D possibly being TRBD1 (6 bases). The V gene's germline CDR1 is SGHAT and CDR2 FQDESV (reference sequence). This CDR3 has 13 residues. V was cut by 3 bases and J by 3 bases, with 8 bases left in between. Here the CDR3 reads CASSLGADTEAFF. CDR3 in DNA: TGTGCCAGCAGCTTGGGGGCGGACACTGAAGCTTTCTTT.

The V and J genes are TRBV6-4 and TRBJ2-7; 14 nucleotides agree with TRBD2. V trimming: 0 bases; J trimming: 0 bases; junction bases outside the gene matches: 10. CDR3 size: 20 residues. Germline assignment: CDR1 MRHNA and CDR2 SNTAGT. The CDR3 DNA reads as TGTGCCAGCAGTGACTCGAGGGGACTAGCGGGGGTCCCCGACTCCTACGAGCAGTACGTC. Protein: CASSDSRGLAGVPDSYEQYV.

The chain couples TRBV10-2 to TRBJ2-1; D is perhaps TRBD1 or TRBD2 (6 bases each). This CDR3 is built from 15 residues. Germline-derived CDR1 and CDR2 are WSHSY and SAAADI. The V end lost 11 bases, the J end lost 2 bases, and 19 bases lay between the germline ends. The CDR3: CAQGRWGKAYNEQFF. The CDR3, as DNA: TGCGCCCAGGGGAGGTGGGGTAAGGCCTACAATGAGCAGTTCTTC.

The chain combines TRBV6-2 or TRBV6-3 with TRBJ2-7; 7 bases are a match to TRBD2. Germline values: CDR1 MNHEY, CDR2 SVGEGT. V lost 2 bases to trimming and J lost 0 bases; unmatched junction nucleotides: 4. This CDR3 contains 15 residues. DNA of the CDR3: TGTGCCAGCAGTTACCGGCTAGCGGACTCCTACGAGCAGTACTTC. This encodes CASSYRLADSYEQYF.

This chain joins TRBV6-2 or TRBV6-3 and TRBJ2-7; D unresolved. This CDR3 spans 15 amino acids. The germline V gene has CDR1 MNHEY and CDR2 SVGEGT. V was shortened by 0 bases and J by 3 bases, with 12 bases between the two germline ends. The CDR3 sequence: CASSYSSAESYEQYF. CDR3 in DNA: TGTGCCAGCAGTTACTCGAGTGCAGAAAGCTACGAGCAGTACTTC.

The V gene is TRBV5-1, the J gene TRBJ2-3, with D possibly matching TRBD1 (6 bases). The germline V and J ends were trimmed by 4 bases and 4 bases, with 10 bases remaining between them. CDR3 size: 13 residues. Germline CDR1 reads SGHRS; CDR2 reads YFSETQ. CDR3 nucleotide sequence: TGCGCCAGCAGCCGGGACATCGCAGATACGCAGTATTTT. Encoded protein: CASSRDIADTQYF.

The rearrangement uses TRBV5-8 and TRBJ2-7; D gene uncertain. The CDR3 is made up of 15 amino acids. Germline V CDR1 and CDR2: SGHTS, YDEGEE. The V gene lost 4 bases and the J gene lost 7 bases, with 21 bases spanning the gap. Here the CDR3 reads CASSRRGLVVREQYF. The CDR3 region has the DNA TGTGCCAGCAGCCGGCGTGGGCTAGTAGTCCGGGAGCAGTACTTC.

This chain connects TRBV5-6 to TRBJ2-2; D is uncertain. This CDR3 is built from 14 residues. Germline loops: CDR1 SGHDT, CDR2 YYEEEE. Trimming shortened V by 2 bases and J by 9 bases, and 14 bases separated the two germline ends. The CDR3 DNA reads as TGTGCCAGCAGCTTCCGAGGCGTATCTAGGGAGCTGTTTTTT. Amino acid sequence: CASSFRGVSRELFF.

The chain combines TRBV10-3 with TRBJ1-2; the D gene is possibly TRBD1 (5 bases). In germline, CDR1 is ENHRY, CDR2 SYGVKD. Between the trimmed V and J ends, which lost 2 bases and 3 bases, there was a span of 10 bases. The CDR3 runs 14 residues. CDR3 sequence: CAISEAGLDYGYTF. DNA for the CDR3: TGTGCCATCAGTGAGGCAGGGCTCGACTATGGCTACACCTTC.

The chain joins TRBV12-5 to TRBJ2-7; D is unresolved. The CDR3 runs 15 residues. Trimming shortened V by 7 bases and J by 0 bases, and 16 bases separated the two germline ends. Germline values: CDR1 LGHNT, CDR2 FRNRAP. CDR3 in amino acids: CASVYQRVSSYEQYV. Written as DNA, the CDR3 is TGTGCTAGTGTCTACCAGCGAGTAAGCTCCTACGAGCAGTACGTC.

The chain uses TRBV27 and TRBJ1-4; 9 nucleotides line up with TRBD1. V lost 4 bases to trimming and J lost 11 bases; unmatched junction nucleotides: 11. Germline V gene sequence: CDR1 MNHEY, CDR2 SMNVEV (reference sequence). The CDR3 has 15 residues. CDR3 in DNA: TGTGCCAGCAGTTCCACCTGGACAGGGGTCGGTAAACTGTTTTTT. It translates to CASSSTWTGVGKLFF.

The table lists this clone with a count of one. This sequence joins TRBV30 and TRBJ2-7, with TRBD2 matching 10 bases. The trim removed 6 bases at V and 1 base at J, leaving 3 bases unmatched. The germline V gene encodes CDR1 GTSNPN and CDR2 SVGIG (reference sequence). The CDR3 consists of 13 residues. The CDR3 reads CACRTSGSYEQYF. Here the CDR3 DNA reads TGTGCCTGCCGGACTAGCGGATCCTACGAGCAGTACTTC.

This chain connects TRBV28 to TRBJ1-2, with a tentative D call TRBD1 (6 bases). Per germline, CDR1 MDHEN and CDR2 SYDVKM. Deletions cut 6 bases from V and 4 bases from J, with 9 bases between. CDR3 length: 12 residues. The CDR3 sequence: CASRQGAYGYTF. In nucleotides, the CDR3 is TGTGCCAGCAGACAGGGAGCCTATGGCTACACCTTC.

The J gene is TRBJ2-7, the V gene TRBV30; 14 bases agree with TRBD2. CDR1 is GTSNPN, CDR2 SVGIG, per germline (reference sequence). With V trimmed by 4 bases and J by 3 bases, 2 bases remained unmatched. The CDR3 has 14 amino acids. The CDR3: CAWTGLAGGYEQYF. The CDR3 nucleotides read TGTGCCTGGACCGGACTAGCGGGAGGCTACGAGCAGTACTTC.